This T cell receptor (beta chain) was identified in a study of cytomegalovirus exposure and HLA in healthy donors. On this clone itself: Antigen unknown.

With 60 Vbeta and 13 Jbeta primers, the PCR was carried out. Profiled with immunoSEQ multiplex PCR; TCRdb holds only in-frame clones, not every one. Its clone listing holds over 90,000 clones. Notes on the study in general: Sequencing likely caused a cluster of highly shared sequence variants. Later analysis placed DRB1 highest and HLA-C lowest in TCR association rates, which differed by HLA locus. Apart from CMV serostatus, no immune exposure information was available. Most subjects' HLA-A and HLA-B alleles were reportedly predicted from TCR beta sequences.

Sequencing was done on a sample of PBMCs. The sequence derives from a man aged 35 to 55 in good health and CMV-seronegative.

The CDR3 is CASSSPVDYYGYTF. In DNA form, the CDR3 reads TGTGCCAGCAGCTCGCCGGTAGACTACTATGGCTACACCTTC. This chain joins TRBV7-9 and TRBJ1-2; D is undetermined. Per germline, CDR1 SEHNR and CDR2 FQNEAQ (reference sequence). The CDR3 runs 14 residues. The germline V and J ends were trimmed by 4 bases and 3 bases, with 12 bases remaining between them.